The entry below describes one TCR beta chain. What it binds is not known. These data are taken from a study of beta chain features in type 1 diabetes. V shed 5 bases and J 4 bases; nucleotides not matched to a gene: 1. The CDR3 sequence is 14 residues long. Germline-derived CDR1 and CDR2 are SNHLY and FYNNEI. Study-level findings and limits: Moderate yet significant TCRB CDR3 shortening was seen in Type 1 diabetes patients in all four CD4+ subsets.

Over 95% purity was reached by all sorted populations. What was sequenced were expressed TCRB transcripts, since all of the isolated RNA had been reverse transcribed. TCRdb's copy holds only in-frame clones and misses some; the assay was immunoSEQ multiplex PCR. The sample has almost 350,000 clones; roughly a tenth are singletons. Sequencing was carried out using central memory CD4+ T cells from blood. This sequence joins TRBV2 and TRBJ2-3; 12 bases agree with TRBD1. This clonotype was sampled from a man aged 25 to 40 with type 1 diabetes. Here the CDR3 DNA reads TGTGCCAGCAGTAGGGACAGGGGGCCAGATACGCAGTATTTT. It specifies CASSRDRGPDTQYF. The full variable domain, its missing parts supplied by reference TRBV2 and TRBJ2-3, is EPEVTQTPSHQVTQMGQEVILRCVPISNHLYFYWYRQILGQKVEFLVSFYNNEISEKSEIFDDQFSVERPDGSNFTLKIRSTKLEDSAMYFCASSRDRGPDTQYFGPGTRLTVL.